The 12 T cell receptor beta chains reported below all come from one sample, sequenced in a study of cytomegalovirus exposure and HLA in healthy donors. TCRdb's table, derived via immunoSEQ multiplex PCR, lists solely in-frame clones and lacks some. The data contain approximately 82,000 clones, around 92% of them singletons. The sequenced material came from PBMCs. Source of these receptors: a man younger than 30 in good health and CMV-seronegative.

The J gene is TRBJ2-1, the V gene TRBV19, with 8 bases that match TRBD1. The CDR3 is made up of 15 amino acids. The trim removed 3 bases at V and 5 bases at J, leaving 6 bases unmatched. The germline V gene encodes CDR1 LNHDA and CDR2 SQIVND (reference sequence). CDR3 sequence: CASSIVTGVHNEQFF. In DNA form, the CDR3 reads TGTGCCAGTAGTATCGTGACAGGGGTACACAATGAGCAGTTCTTC.

CDR3 sequence reads: CASSLTQTSMNTGELFF. The CDR3 bases are TGTGCCAGCAGCCTTACACAGACTAGCATGAACACCGGGGAGCTGTTTTTT. The chain is built from TRBV7-9 and TRBJ2-2, with 7 bases aligning to TRBD2. Unmatched junction bases numbered 10, after V lost 5 bases and J lost 1 base. This CDR3 has 17 amino acids. Germline V CDR1 and CDR2: SEHNR, FQNEAQ (reference sequence).

The chain recombines TRBV30 with TRBJ2-6; a possible D gene is TRBD1 (6 bases). This CDR3 spans 14 amino acids. Germline-derived CDR1 and CDR2 are GTSNPN and SVGIG (reference sequence). Trimming removed 6 bases at V and 0 bases at J, with 9 bases between. This CDR3 is CACDRISGANVLTF. As DNA, the CDR3 is TGTGCCTGCGACAGGATCTCTGGGGCCAACGTCCTGACTTTC.

The V gene is TRBV2, the J gene TRBJ1-1; 7 nucleotides match TRBD1. The trim removed 7 bases at V and 1 base at J, leaving 9 bases unmatched. Germline CDR1 and CDR2: SNHLY and FYNNEI. CDR3 size: 15 residues. CDR3 in amino acids: CASTLQGIRNTEAFF. The CDR3 DNA is TGTGCCAGCACCTTACAGGGGATACGGAACACTGAAGCTTTCTTT.

The chain is built from TRBV4-3 and TRBJ2-1; 8 bases align to TRBD2. In germline, CDR1 is LGHNA, CDR2 YSLEER. Trimming at V came to 5 bases and at J to 4 bases, leaving 13 bases not matched to a gene. The CDR3 covers 17 residues. CDR3 amino acids: CASSVLAGGLGYNEQFF. Here the CDR3 DNA reads TGCGCCAGCAGCGTTCTAGCTGGGGGACTAGGATACAATGAGCAGTTCTTC.

V usage is TRBV29-1 and J usage is TRBJ2-5; maybe TRBD2 (6 bases). The CDR3 runs to 17 residues. Germline loops: CDR1 SQVTM, CDR2 ANQGSEA. V was cut by 0 bases and J by 4 bases, with 21 bases left in between. CDR3 sequence reads: CSVEDGAWGQGGETQYF. The CDR3 DNA reads TGCAGCGTTGAAGATGGGGCCTGGGGCCAGGGAGGAGAGACCCAGTACTTC.

The V call is TRBV11-2, the J call TRBJ2-7; TRBD1 matches 8 bases. CDR1 is SGHAT and CDR2 is FQNNGV in the germline V gene. The CDR3 has 17 amino acids. Trimming removed 4 bases from V and 0 bases from J; junction bases left unmatched: 11. CDR3 sequence (DNA): TGTGCCAGCAGCTCGCGCCTACAGGGGGAACCCTCCTACGAGCAGTACTTC. Protein product: CASSSRLQGEPSYEQYF.

V gene TRBV30 combines with J gene TRBJ2-7, with D perhaps TRBD1 (6 bases). V gave up 4 bases and J gave up 4 bases, with 17 bases separating them. The CDR3 is 14 amino acids. CDR1 GTSNPN and CDR2 SVGIG come from the germline V gene (reference sequence). The CDR3: CAWNAPGQFYEQYF. The CDR3 DNA is TGTGCCTGGAACGCACCGGGACAATTTTACGAGCAGTACTTC.

V gene TRBV14 combines with J gene TRBJ2-3; D call uncertain. This CDR3 contains 12 residues. Germline CDR1 SGHDN, CDR2 FVKESK. Trimming took off 0 bases at V and 10 bases at J, with 8 bases between the two ends. This chain's CDR3 is CASSQDWWPQYF. The CDR3, as DNA: TGTGCCAGCAGCCAAGATTGGTGGCCGCAGTATTTT.

The gene calls are TRBV5-1 and TRBJ2-3; D is perhaps TRBD2 (5 bases). The germline CDR1 and CDR2 sequences are SGHRS and YFSETQ. This CDR3 region has 13 residues. Between the trimmed V and J ends, which lost 4 bases and 2 bases, there was a span of 8 bases. The CDR3 loop is CASSARDTDTQYF. The CDR3 DNA sequence: TGCGCCAGCAGCGCGAGGGACACAGATACGCAGTATTTT.

The V call is TRBV27, the J call TRBJ1-1; 7 bases line up with TRBD1. The germline gives CDR1 MNHEY, CDR2 SMNVEV (reference sequence). V shed 3 bases and J 0 bases; nucleotides not matched to a gene: 10. The CDR3 spans 17 residues. The CDR3 DNA is TGTGCCAGCAGTTTCGCCCGCGGGGGGACAGTGAACACTGAAGCTTTCTTT. It is translated as CASSFARGGTVNTEAFF.

The V call is TRBV2, the J call TRBJ1-6; D ambiguous. CDR1 and CDR2 from the germline V gene are SNHLY and FYNNEI. This CDR3 has 14 amino acids. The germline V and J ends were trimmed by 4 bases and 3 bases, with 7 bases remaining between them. CDR3 amino acids: CASSGGLYNSPLHF. CDR3 nucleotides: TGTGCCAGCAGTGGAGGGCTCTATAATTCACCCCTCCACTTT.